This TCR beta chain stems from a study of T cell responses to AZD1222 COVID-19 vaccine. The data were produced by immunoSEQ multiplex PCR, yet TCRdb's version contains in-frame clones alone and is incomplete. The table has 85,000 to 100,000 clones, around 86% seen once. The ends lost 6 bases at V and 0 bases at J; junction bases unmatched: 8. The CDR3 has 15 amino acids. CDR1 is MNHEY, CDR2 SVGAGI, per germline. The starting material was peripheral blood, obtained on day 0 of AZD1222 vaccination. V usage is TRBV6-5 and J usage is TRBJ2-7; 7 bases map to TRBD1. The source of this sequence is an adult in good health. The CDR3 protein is CASRSGTESSYEQYF. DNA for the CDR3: TGTGCCAGCAGGTCCGGGACAGAGAGCTCCTACGAGCAGTACTTC.